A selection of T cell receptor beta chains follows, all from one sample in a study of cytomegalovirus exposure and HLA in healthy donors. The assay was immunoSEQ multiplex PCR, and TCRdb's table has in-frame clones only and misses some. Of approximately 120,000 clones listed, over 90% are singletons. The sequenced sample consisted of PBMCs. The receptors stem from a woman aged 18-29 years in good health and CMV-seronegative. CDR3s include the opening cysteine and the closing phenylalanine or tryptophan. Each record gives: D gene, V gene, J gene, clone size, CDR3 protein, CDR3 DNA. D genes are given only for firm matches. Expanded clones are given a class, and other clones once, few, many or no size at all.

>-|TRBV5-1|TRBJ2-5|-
CASSLYDGETQYF
TGCGCCAGCAGCTTGTATGACGGGGAGACCCAGTACTTC
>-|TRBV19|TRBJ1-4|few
CASSIDRRFEKLFF
TGTGCCAGTAGTATTGACAGGCGGTTCGAAAAACTGTTTTTT
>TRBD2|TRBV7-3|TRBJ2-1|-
CASSLQAGAYNEQFF
TGTGCCAGCAGCTTACAAGCGGGAGCCTACAATGAGCAGTTCTTC
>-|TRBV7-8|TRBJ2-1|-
CASRQGSGFNEQFF
TGTGCCAGCAGGCAGGGGTCCGGGTTTAATGAGCAGTTCTTC
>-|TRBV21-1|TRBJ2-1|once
CASSKWAQSSYNEQFF
TGTGCCAGCAGCAAATGGGCCCAAAGCTCCTACAATGAGCAGTTCTTC
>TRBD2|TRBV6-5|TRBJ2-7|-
CASNRGTSVSYEQYF
TGTGCCAGCAATAGAGGGACTAGCGTCTCCTACGAGCAGTACTTC
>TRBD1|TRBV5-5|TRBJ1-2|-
CASSLSGTGRIYGYTF
TGTGCCAGCAGCTTGAGTGGGACAGGGAGAATCTATGGCTACACCTTC
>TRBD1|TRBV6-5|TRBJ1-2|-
CASRWTGAYGYTF
TGTGCCAGCAGGTGGACAGGGGCCTATGGCTACACCTTC
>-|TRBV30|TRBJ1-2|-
CAWSAYSGYGAGYTF
TGTGCCTGGAGTGCTTACAGCGGGTATGGGGCTGGCTACACCTTC
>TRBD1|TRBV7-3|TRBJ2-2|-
CASSLTGTGATRELFF
TGTGCCAGCAGCCTCACCGGGACAGGGGCCACGAGGGAGCTGTTTTTT
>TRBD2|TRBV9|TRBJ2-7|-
CASSVGGTSGKSSYEQYF
TGTGCCAGCAGCGTAGGGGGGACTAGCGGAAAGAGCTCCTACGAGCAGTACTTC
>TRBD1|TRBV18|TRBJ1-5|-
CASSPEDRAQPQHF
TGTGCCAGCTCACCAGAAGACAGGGCCCAGCCCCAGCATTTT
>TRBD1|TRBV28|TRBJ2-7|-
CASSRQGTPYEQYF
TGTGCCAGCAGCCGACAGGGGACCCCCTACGAGCAGTACTTC
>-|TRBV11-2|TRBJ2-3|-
CASSLQGDTQYF
TGTGCCAGCAGCTTACAGGGAGATACGCAGTATTTT
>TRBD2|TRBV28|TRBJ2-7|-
CASSSGAGRDEQYF
TGTGCCAGCAGCTCAGGAGCGGGACGGGACGAGCAGTACTTC
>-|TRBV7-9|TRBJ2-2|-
CASSLATAGELFF
TGTGCCAGCAGCTTAGCTACGGCCGGGGAGCTGTTTTTT